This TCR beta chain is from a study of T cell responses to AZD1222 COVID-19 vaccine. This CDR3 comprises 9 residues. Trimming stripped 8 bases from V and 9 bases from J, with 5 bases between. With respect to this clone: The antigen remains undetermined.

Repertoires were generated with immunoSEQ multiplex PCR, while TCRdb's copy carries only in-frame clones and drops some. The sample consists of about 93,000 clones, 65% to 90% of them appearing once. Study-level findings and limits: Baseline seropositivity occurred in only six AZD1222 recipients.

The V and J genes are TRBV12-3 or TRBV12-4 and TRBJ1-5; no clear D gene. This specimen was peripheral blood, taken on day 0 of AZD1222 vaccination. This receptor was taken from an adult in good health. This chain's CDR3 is CASGPPQHF. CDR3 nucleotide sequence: TGTGCCAGCGGTCCGCCCCAGCATTTT.